These 12 T cell receptor beta chains originate from one sample sequenced in a study of T cell repertoires in ileal Crohn's disease. Time point noted: neoterminal ileum biopsy at postoperative endoscopy, about 6 months after surgery. Some clones are missing from TCRdb's copy, which holds only in-frame ones; the method was immunoSEQ multiplex PCR. This sample has 700 to 850 clones, with 85% to 95% found just once. The sequenced sample was ileal tissue. The source of these receptors is an adult with Crohn's disease.

The rearrangement links TRBV13 to TRBJ1-1, with TRBD1 identical over 7 bases. J lost 7 bases, V lost 4 bases, and 6 bases had no gene match. The CDR3 is 13 amino acids. Germline CDR1 PRHDT, CDR2 FYEKMQ (reference sequence). The CDR3, as DNA: TGTGCCAGCAGCTCGGGACAGAGGATTGAAGCTTTCTTT. Encoded protein: CASSSGQRIEAFF.

The chain joins TRBV9 to TRBJ2-2; 8 bases are shared with TRBD2. V lost 4 bases, J lost 2 bases, and 7 bases stayed unmatched. The germline V gene has CDR1 SGDLS and CDR2 YYNGEE. The CDR3 has 16 residues. CDR3 sequence: CASSSPGGENTGELFF. Written as DNA, the CDR3 is TGTGCCAGCAGCTCCCCCGGGGGGGAAAACACCGGGGAGCTGTTTTTT. Full variable domain (remainder filled in from reference TRBV9 and TRBJ2-2): DSGVTQTPKHLITATGQRVTLRCSPRSGDLSVYWYQQSLDQGLQFLIQYYNGEERAKGNILERFSAQQFPDLHSELNLSSLELGDSALYFCASSSPGGENTGELFFGEGSRLTVL.

The V call is TRBV18, the J call TRBJ1-1, with D tentatively TRBD1 (6 bases). The germline V gene encodes CDR1 KGHSH and CDR2 LQKENI. The CDR3 consists of 15 residues. Trimming took off 3 bases at V and 11 bases at J, with 22 bases between the two ends. The CDR3 spells CASSPAGALGFWAFF. CDR3 DNA sequence: TGTGCCAGCTCACCTGCGGGGGCGCTTGGATTCTGGGCTTTCTTT.

This chain connects TRBV7-6 to TRBJ2-2, with 10 nucleotides matching TRBD1. V lost 5 bases and J lost 2; bases outside the gene matches: 5. Germline lookup yields CDR1 SGHVS and CDR2 FNYEAQ. The CDR3 extends over 16 amino acids. The CDR3 bases are TGTGCCAGCAGCCCCGGACAGGGGGGCAACACCGGGGAGCTGTTTTTT. It encodes CASSPGQGGNTGELFF.

CDR3 nucleotides: TGTGCCAGCAGTTCGCAGGGTCGGTACGAGCAGTACTTC. It codes for CASSSQGRYEQYF. This chain joins TRBV6-5 and TRBJ2-7; weak D call: TRBD1 (5 bases). Germline-derived CDR1 and CDR2 are MNHEY and SVGAGI. There are 13 residues in the CDR3. Trimming shortened V by 4 bases and J by 4 bases, and 11 bases separated the two germline ends.

The CDR3 sequence is CASSYGQSEAFF. The CDR3 region has the DNA TGTGCCAGCAGTTACGGACAGTCTGAAGCTTTCTTT. The V call is TRBV6-5, the J call TRBJ1-1; D may be TRBD1 (6 bases). From germline, CDR1 is MNHEY and CDR2 SVGAGI. The CDR3 sequence is 12 residues long. Trimming shortened V by 2 bases and J by 6 bases, and 7 bases separated the two germline ends.

The chain couples TRBV5-6 to TRBJ2-7; 9 bases agree with TRBD2. This CDR3 contains 15 residues. Germline V gene lookup returns CDR1 SGHDT and CDR2 YYEEEE. V lost 4 bases and J lost 4; bases outside the gene matches: 9. CDR3 protein: CASSLLGAGGYEQYF. Written as DNA, the CDR3 is TGTGCCAGCAGCCTCCTCGGGGCGGGAGGGTACGAGCAGTACTTC.

V and J are TRBV19 and TRBJ1-1, with D hard to call. This CDR3 is built from 14 residues. In germline, CDR1 is LNHDA, CDR2 SQIVND (reference sequence). Deletions cut 0 bases from V and 0 bases from J, with 5 bases between. The CDR3 reads CASSIDRLNTEAFF. In DNA form, the CDR3 reads TGTGCCAGTAGTATAGACAGGTTGAACACTGAAGCTTTCTTT.

The rearrangement uses TRBV7-9 and TRBJ2-7; D may be TRBD1 or TRBD2 (5 bases each). V was cut by 5 bases and J by 3 bases, with 26 bases left in between. Germline-derived CDR1 and CDR2 are SEHNR and FQNEAQ (reference sequence). This CDR3 is built from 18 residues. CDR3: CASSPRDRGKLGRYEQYF. For the CDR3, the DNA is TGTGCCAGCAGCCCCCGGGACCGAGGGAAATTAGGTCGCTACGAGCAGTACTTC.

The rearrangement links TRBV5-6 to TRBJ1-1; 7 positions match TRBD1. CDR3 size: 16 residues. V gave up 2 bases and J gave up 1 base; unmatched junction bases: 8. The germline V gene has CDR1 SGHDT and CDR2 YYEEEE. The CDR3 bases are TGTGCCAGCAGCTTAAATGTAGGGGGCAGGAACACTGAAGCTTTCTTT. It yields the protein CASSLNVGGRNTEAFF.

The chain links TRBV4-2 to TRBJ1-2; D may be TRBD1 (5 bases). V shed 4 bases and J shed 6 bases, with 24 bases lying between them. The CDR3 loop spans 17 amino acids. Germline loops: CDR1 LGHNA, CDR2 YNFKEQ. For the CDR3, the DNA is TGTGCCAGCAGCCTCAATAGGGACGACAGCCAAACGAATGGCTACACCTTC. It specifies CASSLNRDDSQTNGYTF.

The chain joins TRBV14 to TRBJ1-1; no clear D. In germline, CDR1 is SGHDN, CDR2 FVKESK. Trimming stripped 4 bases from V and 7 bases from J, with 13 bases between. The CDR3 length is 13 residues. This CDR3 reads CASSLNLKGEAFF. The CDR3 bases are TGTGCCAGCAGCCTTAACCTAAAGGGTGAAGCTTTCTTT.